This T cell receptor (beta chain) originates from a study of T cells in Graves' hyperthyroidism and ophthalmopathy. Study details: Peripheral blood was obtained at initial diagnosis, preceding any treatment. Study observations and caveats: In blood, most of the thyroid clonotypes expanded above 0.001 were also present.

Regions amplified from RNA transcripts were the TCR beta CDR3 regions. HTBI primers were the set used in a first-round RT-PCR of the TCR CDR3. TCRdb re-derived calls from the multiplex PCR reads in MiXCR, one entry per CDR3 protein. Here the sample spans approximately 870,000 distinct CDR3 sequences, about two fifths being singletons. V lost 6 bases to trimming and J lost 3 bases; unmatched junction nucleotides: 10. The CDR3 extends over 17 amino acids. Germline values: CDR1 LNHDA, CDR2 SQIVND (reference sequence). This clonotype has just one count. Antigen specificity is unknown. Patients with uncontrolled infections, other autoimmune diseases, pregnancy or lactation were excluded. Each 10 ml fresh peripheral blood draw supplied the PBMCs.

V gene TRBV19 combines with J gene TRBJ1-5; 11 bases are shared with TRBD1. Sequencing was carried out using blood. This sequence was found in a young man with Graves' hyperthyroidism. The CDR3 loop is CASSAWTGGDDNQPQHF. The CDR3 bases are TGTGCCAGTAGCGCCTGGACAGGGGGCGATGACAATCAGCCCCAGCATTTT.